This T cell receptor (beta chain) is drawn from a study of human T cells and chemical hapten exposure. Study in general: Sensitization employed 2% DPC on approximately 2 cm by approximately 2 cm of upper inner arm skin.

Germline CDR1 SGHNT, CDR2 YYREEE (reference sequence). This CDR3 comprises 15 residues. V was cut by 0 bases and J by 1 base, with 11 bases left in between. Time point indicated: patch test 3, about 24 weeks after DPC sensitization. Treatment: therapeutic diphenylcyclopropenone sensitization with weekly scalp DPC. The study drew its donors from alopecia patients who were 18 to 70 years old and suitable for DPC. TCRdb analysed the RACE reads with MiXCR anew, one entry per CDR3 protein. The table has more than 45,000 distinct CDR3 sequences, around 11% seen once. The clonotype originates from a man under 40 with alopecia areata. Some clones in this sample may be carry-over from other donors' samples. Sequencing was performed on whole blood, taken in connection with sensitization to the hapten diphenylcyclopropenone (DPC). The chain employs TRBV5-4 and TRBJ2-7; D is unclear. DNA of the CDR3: TGTGCCAGCAGCTTGGGCCCCCCAGAGTCCTACGAGCAGTACTTC. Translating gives CASSLGPPESYEQYF.